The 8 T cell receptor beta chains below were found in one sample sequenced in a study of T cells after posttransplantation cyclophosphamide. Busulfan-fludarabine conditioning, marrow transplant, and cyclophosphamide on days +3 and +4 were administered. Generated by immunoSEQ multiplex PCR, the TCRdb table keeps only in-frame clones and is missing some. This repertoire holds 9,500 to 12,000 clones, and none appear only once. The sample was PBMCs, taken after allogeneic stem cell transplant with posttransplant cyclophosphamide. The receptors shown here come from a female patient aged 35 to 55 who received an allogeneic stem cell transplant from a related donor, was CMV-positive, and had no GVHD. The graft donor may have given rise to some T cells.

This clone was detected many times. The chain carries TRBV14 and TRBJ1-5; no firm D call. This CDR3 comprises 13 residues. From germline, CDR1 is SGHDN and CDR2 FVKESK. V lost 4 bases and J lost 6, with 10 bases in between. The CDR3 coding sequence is TGTGCCAGCAGCCTCCCCGGTCTTCAGCCCCAGCATTTT. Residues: CASSLPGLQPQHF.

CDR3 nucleotides: TGTGCCAGCAGGACTGGGGCCCTTGGCGACACTGAAGCTTTCTTT. As protein: CASRTGALGDTEAFF. The rearrangement uses TRBV28 and TRBJ1-1; the D gene is possibly TRBD1 (5 bases). This CDR3 contains 15 residues. V dropped 6 bases and J dropped 3 bases, with 17 bases sitting between them. Germline values: CDR1 MDHEN, CDR2 SYDVKM. The complete variable domain, with remaining parts taken from reference TRBV28 and TRBJ1-1, reads DVKVTQSSRYLVKRTGEKVFLECVQDMDHENMFWYRQDPGLGLRLIYFSYDVKMKEKGDIPEGYSVSREKKERFSLILESASTNQTSMYLCASRTGALGDTEAFFGQGTRLTVV.

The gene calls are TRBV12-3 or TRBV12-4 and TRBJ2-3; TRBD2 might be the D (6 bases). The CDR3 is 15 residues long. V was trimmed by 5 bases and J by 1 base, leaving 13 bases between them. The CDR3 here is CASSPPGGGTDTQYF. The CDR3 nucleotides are TGTGCCAGCAGTCCCCCGGGCGGGGGCACAGATACGCAGTATTTT.

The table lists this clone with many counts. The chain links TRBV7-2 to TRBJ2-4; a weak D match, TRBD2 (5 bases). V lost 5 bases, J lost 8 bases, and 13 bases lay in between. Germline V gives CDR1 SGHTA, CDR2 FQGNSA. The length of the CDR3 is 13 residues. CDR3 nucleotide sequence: TGTGCCAGCAGCGCTATCAGAGGGTACATTCAGTACTTC. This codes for CASSAIRGYIQYF.

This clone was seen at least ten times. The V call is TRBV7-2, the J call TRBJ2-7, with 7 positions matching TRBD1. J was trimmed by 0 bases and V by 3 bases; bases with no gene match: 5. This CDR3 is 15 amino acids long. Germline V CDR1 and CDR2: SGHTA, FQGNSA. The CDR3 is CASSLQGVASYEQYF. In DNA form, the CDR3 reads TGTGCCAGCAGCTTGCAGGGGGTGGCCTCCTACGAGCAGTACTTC.

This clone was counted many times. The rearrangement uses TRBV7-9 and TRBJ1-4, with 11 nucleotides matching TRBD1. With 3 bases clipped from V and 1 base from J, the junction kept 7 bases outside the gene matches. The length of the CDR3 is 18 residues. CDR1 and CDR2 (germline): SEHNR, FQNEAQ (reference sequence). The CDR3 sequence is CASSLWTGGFETNEKLFF. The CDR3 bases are TGTGCCAGCAGCTTGTGGACAGGGGGCTTCGAAACTAATGAAAAACTGTTTTTT.

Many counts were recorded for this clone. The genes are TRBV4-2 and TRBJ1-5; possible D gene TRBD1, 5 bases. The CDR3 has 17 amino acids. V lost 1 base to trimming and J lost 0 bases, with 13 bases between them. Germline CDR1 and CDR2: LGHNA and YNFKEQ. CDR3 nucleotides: TGTGCCAGCAGCCAAGTTACGGCTACAGGTAGCAATCAGCCCCAGCATTTT. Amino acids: CASSQVTATGSNQPQHF.

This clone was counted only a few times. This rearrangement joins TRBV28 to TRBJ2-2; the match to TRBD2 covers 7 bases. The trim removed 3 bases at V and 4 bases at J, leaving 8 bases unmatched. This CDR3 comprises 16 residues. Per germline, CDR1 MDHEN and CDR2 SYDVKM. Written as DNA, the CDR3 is TGTGCCAGCAGTTTGCAAGTGGGAGGGGCCACCGGGGAGCTGTTTTTT. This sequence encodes CASSLQVGGATGELFF.